This record concerns one TCR beta chain sequence. Its antigen is unknown. Amplification used 60 Vbeta primers and 13 Jbeta primers. Only in-frame clones appear in the TCRdb table, and some are missing; sequencing was by immunoSEQ multiplex PCR. The sample shows about 65,000 clones, approximately 82% of them seen only once. This sample was included in a study of cytomegalovirus exposure and HLA in healthy donors. Broader study findings: Roughly even sequencing depth across donors was the assumption behind the presence/absence analyses. According to reports, the classifier identified cytomegalovirus status with high specificity and sensitivity.

The sample taken for sequencing was PBMCs. The TCR was taken from a girl aged 5-17 years in good health and CMV-seropositive.

The CDR3 here is CASSNFPGHQAFF. DNA for the CDR3: TGCGCCAGCTCTAACTTTCCGGGACACCAAGCTTTCTTT. The chain employs TRBV5-1 and TRBJ1-1; tentative D call: TRBD1 (6 bases). The CDR3 runs to 13 residues. V was clipped by 7 bases and J by 9 bases, with 19 bases between them. Germline loops: CDR1 SGHRS, CDR2 YFSETQ.